This is a list of T cell receptor beta chains from one sample in a study of control samples from healthy donors and cancer patients. Sequencing used immunoSEQ multiplex PCR; TCRdb keeps in-frame clones, though not all of them. The sample yields approximately 94,000 clones, 70% to 90% seen once. Sequencing was done on a sample of blood. These receptors all stem from a woman aged 45-59 years in good health. Each CDR3 is given with its conserved first and last residue. D genes are given only for firm matches. Only some rows state a clone size, as once, few, many or a class for expanded clones.

size,V,D,J,CDR3,DNA
once,TRBV4-3,TRBD2,TRBJ2-3,CASSQDGAGGPTDTQYF,TGCGCCAGCAGCCAAGATGGAGCGGGGGGGCCCACAGATACGCAGTATTTT
.,TRBV19,TRBD2,TRBJ2-4,CASSPGQLGLAGGPLRDF,TGTGCCAGTAGTCCCGGACAGCTGGGACTAGCGGGAGGGCCACTTCGTGACTTC
.,TRBV3-1/TRBV3-2,.,TRBJ1-1,CASSKGLRKAFF,TGTGCCAGCAGCAAAGGACTCAGGAAAGCTTTCTTT
.,TRBV5-1,.,TRBJ2-7,CASSWGAGRGSYEQYF,TGCGCCAGCAGCTGGGGGGCGGGTAGGGGAAGTTACGAGCAGTACTTC
.,TRBV5-4,.,TRBJ2-5,CASSMDTQETQYF,TGTGCCAGCAGCATGGACACTCAAGAGACCCAGTACTTC
.,TRBV28,.,TRBJ1-1,CASSARRTEAFF,TGTGCCAGCAGCGCGCGGCGCACTGAAGCTTTCTTT
.,TRBV4-2,TRBD1,TRBJ1-2,CASSQAAGKGAYGYTF,TGTGCCAGCAGCCAAGCGGCCGGGAAGGGGGCCTATGGCTACACCTTC
.,TRBV4-3,TRBD1,TRBJ2-1,CASSLDRGRLDEQFF,TGCGCCAGCAGCCTTGACAGGGGTAGGTTGGATGAGCAGTTCTTC
.,TRBV5-1,TRBD1,TRBJ2-1,CASSPRQGSYNEQFF,TGCGCCAGCAGCCCCCGACAGGGATCTTACAATGAGCAGTTCTTC
.,TRBV6-2/TRBV6-3,.,TRBJ1-1,CASSYSRRGEGGTEAFF,TGTGCCAGCAGTTACTCGAGACGCGGGGAGGGTGGGACTGAAGCTTTCTTT
.,TRBV5-1,TRBD1,TRBJ1-2,CASSLEGQGVIYGYTF,TGCGCCAGCAGCTTGGAGGGACAGGGGGTGATTTATGGCTACACCTTC
.,TRBV6-6,.,TRBJ2-1,CASSYSGQLEQFF,TGTGCCAGCAGTTACTCGGGGCAGCTAGAGCAGTTCTTC
.,TRBV7-8,.,TRBJ1-1,CATRFRPERTEAFF,TGTGCCACCAGATTTCGTCCTGAGCGCACTGAAGCTTTCTTT
.,TRBV7-7,TRBD2,TRBJ2-3,CASSQGLAGTDTQYF,TGTGCCAGCAGCCAAGGACTAGCGGGCACAGATACGCAGTATTTT
.,TRBV28,.,TRBJ1-6,CASFTLGNSPLHF,TGTGCCAGCTTTACACTCGGGAATTCACCCCTCCACTTT
.,TRBV5-1,.,TRBJ1-1,CASSPGDVLFRYTEAFF,TGCGCCAGCAGCCCAGGAGATGTTTTGTTTCGATACACTGAAGCTTTCTTT
.,TRBV5-5,.,TRBJ2-1,CASSWEGGSYNEQFF,TGTGCCAGCAGTTGGGAGGGGGGCTCCTACAATGAGCAGTTCTTC
.,TRBV6-8,.,TRBJ1-1,CASSYSHSRGTEAFF,TGTGCCAGCAGTTACTCTCACTCCAGGGGTACTGAAGCTTTCTTT
.,TRBV12-3/TRBV12-4,.,TRBJ1-1,CASSSSLNTEAFF,TGTGCCAGCAGTTCCTCCCTGAACACTGAAGCTTTCTTT
.,TRBV28,TRBD2,TRBJ2-5,CASDAGVETQYF,TGTGCCAGCGATGCGGGAGTAGAGACCCAGTACTTC
once,TRBV6-5,.,TRBJ2-7,CASSLSRRGHEQYF,TGTGCCAGCAGCCTAAGTAGGAGGGGCCACGAGCAGTACTTC
.,TRBV28,.,TRBJ1-1,CASSFPYTEAFF,TGTGCCAGCAGTTTCCCCTACACTGAAGCTTTCTTT
.,TRBV27,.,TRBJ2-2,CASSLYPYTGELFF,TGTGCCAGCAGTTTATACCCCTACACCGGGGAGCTGTTTTTT
once,TRBV29-1,.,TRBJ1-3,CSVEQAGFGNTIYF,TGCAGCGTTGAACAGGCAGGGTTCGGAAACACCATATATTTT
.,TRBV28,.,TRBJ2-7,CASSPALSSYEQYF,TGTGCCAGCAGCCCGGCTCTGAGCTCCTACGAGCAGTACTTC
.,TRBV11-3,.,TRBJ2-7,CASSLEMGPYEQYF,TGTGCCAGCAGCTTAGAGATGGGCCCCTACGAGCAGTACTTC
.,TRBV4-1,.,TRBJ2-6,CASSQDSSGANVLTF,TGCGCCAGCAGCCAAGACAGCTCTGGGGCCAACGTCCTGACTTTC
.,TRBV5-1,.,TRBJ2-3,CASSLGRVPDTQYF,TGCGCCAGCAGCTTGGGCAGGGTTCCAGATACGCAGTATTTT
.,TRBV6-5,.,TRBJ1-1,CASSYGQLTEAFF,TGTGCCAGCAGTTACGGGCAACTCACTGAAGCTTTCTTT